One sample yielded the 19 T cell receptor beta chains listed below, sequenced in a study of blood T cell repertoires in COVID-19. Sequencing was performed with immunoSEQ multiplex PCR; in TCRdb, only in-frame clones are kept and a portion is missing. The data show tens of thousands of clones, with over 85% seen just once and roughly 2% held by the top ten. Specimen: peripheral blood. These receptors were taken from a man aged 50 or older with acute or convalescent COVID-19.

The chain employs TRBV7-2 and TRBJ2-1, with 7 positions matching TRBD1. This CDR3 region has 13 residues. The J segment lost 10 bases and the V segment lost 3 bases, leaving 6 bases of the junction unmatched. The V gene's germline CDR1 is SGHTA and CDR2 FQGNSA. CDR3 sequence (DNA): TGTGCCAGCAGCTTCGACAGGGATAGGGAGCAGTTCTTC. Translated: CASSFDRDREQFF.

The J gene is TRBJ2-5, the V gene TRBV5-1, with D possibly TRBD1 on 5 matching bases. Germline CDR1 is SGHRS and CDR2 is YFSETQ. Trimming stripped 1 base from V and 5 bases from J, with 15 bases between. This CDR3 has 15 residues. CDR3 sequence (DNA): TGCGCCAGCAGCTTGTATGCAGGGAAAGAGGAGACCCAGTACTTC. It yields the protein CASSLYAGKEETQYF.

The chain combines TRBV6-2 or TRBV6-3 with TRBJ2-7; D gene uncertain. The CDR3 sequence is 14 residues long. Germline V gene sequence: CDR1 MNHEY, CDR2 SVGEGT. With 6 bases removed from V and 1 base from J, the gap between germline ends came to 13 bases. The CDR3 DNA follows: TGTGCCAGCAGCATGGGCAGGCTATCCTACGAGCAGTACTTC. As protein: CASSMGRLSYEQYF.

This clone came up a few times. V usage is TRBV6-2 or TRBV6-3 and J usage is TRBJ2-3; possibly TRBD2 for D (5 bases). Germline assignment: CDR1 MNHEY and CDR2 SVGEGT. Trimming took off 5 bases at V and 2 bases at J, with 14 bases between the two ends. The CDR3 runs 15 residues. The DNA for the CDR3 is TGTGCCAGCAGTCCCCGAGACTATCCCACAGATACGCAGTATTTT. It specifies CASSPRDYPTDTQYF.

The chain links TRBV9 to TRBJ2-7; TRBD1 agrees at 8 bases. Germline V gene sequence: CDR1 SGDLS, CDR2 YYNGEE. Trimming took 9 bases from V and 3 from J; bases not matched to a gene: 8. The length of the CDR3 is 13 residues. CDR3 protein: CATPGQGYYEQYV. The CDR3 DNA follows: TGTGCCACCCCAGGACAGGGCTACTACGAGCAGTACGTC.

The rearrangement links TRBV4-1 to TRBJ2-7; D perhaps matches TRBD2 (6 bases). In germline, CDR1 is MGHRA, CDR2 YSYEKL. V lost 0 bases and J 2 bases, leaving 14 bases between the germline ends. The CDR3 loop spans 16 amino acids. CDR3 bases: TGCGCCAGCAGCCAAGAGGCCCCCGGGAGCGCCTACGAGCAGTACTTC. Encoded protein: CASSQEAPGSAYEQYF.

The V gene is TRBV28, the J gene TRBJ2-3; tentative D call: TRBD1 (6 bases). Per germline, CDR1 MDHEN and CDR2 SYDVKM. The CDR3 is 18 amino acids. V was pared by 7 bases and J by 0 bases, with 23 bases between. For the CDR3, the DNA is TGTGCCAGCAAGTTCGGAGACAGGAGTAAAAAAAGCACAGATACGCAGTATTTT. Translating it yields CASKFGDRSKKSTDTQYF.

V is TRBV23-1 and J is TRBJ2-5; D gene uncertain. TRBV23-1 is an ORF, with its function uncertain. V lost 1 base and J 6 bases, leaving 9 bases between the germline ends. The CDR3 consists of 13 residues. The CDR3, as DNA: TGCGCCAGCAGTCAATGGAACAGAAAGACCCAGTACTTC. As protein: CASSQWNRKTQYF.

The chain carries TRBV5-4 and TRBJ2-3, with TRBD2 identical over 7 bases. CDR1 and CDR2 from the germline V gene are SGHNT and YYREEE (reference sequence). CDR3 size: 14 residues. V lost 4 bases and J lost 5; bases outside the gene matches: 7. The CDR3 nucleotides are TGTGCCAGCAGCCAGCCCTGGGGGGGAGATACGCAGTATTTT. It is translated as CASSQPWGGDTQYF.

V and J are TRBV5-1 and TRBJ1-4; the match to TRBD1 covers 9 bases. Unmatched junction bases numbered 14, after V lost 1 base and J lost 7 bases. The germline V gene has CDR1 SGHRS and CDR2 YFSETQ. This CDR3 region has 18 residues. The DNA for the CDR3 is TGCGCCAGCAGCTTGAGTAGTACAGGGGGCGTCCTTAGTGAAAAACTGTTTTTT. As protein: CASSLSSTGGVLSEKLFF.

CDR3 protein: CASSPPTGTLETQYF. CDR3 coding DNA: TGCGCCAGCAGCCCACCTACAGGGACCCTGGAGACCCAGTACTTC. This chain joins TRBV5-1 and TRBJ2-5; D is possibly TRBD1 (6 bases). V gave up 4 bases and J gave up 5 bases, with 18 bases separating them. The length of the CDR3 is 15 residues. CDR1 and CDR2 from the germline V gene are SGHRS and YFSETQ.

The chain couples TRBV29-1 to TRBJ1-2; tentative D call: TRBD1 (5 bases). The CDR3 is 13 amino acids. The V and J ends lost 3 bases and 4 bases respectively, with 12 bases between them. Germline loops: CDR1 SQVTM, CDR2 ANQGSEA. The CDR3 DNA follows: TGCAGCGTTGAGTCCAGGGCCGGCTATGGCTACACCTTC. Translating gives CSVESRAGYGYTF.

The chain recombines TRBV7-9 with TRBJ2-1; 12 bases match TRBD2. Looked up from germline, CDR1 is SEHNR and CDR2 is FQNEAQ (reference sequence). V trimming: 5 bases; J trimming: 8 bases; junction bases outside the gene matches: 10. CDR3 length equals 16 residues. The CDR3 region is CASSLGASGGAYEQFF. The CDR3, as DNA: TGTGCCAGCAGCCTAGGGGCTAGCGGGGGGGCCTATGAGCAGTTCTTC.

The chain is built from TRBV18 and TRBJ2-2, with 12 bases fitting TRBD2. In germline, CDR1 is KGHSH, CDR2 LQKENI. V shed 6 bases, J shed 6 bases, and the junction held 5 bases outside the gene matches. The CDR3 totals 15 residues. CDR3: CASSRTSGKSGELFF. CDR3 nucleotide sequence: TGTGCCAGCTCGCGGACTAGCGGGAAGTCCGGGGAGCTGTTTTTT. Drawing the rest from reference TRBV18 and TRBJ2-2, the complete variable domain is NAGVMQNPRHLVRRRGQEARLRCSPMKGHSHVYWYRQLPEEGLKFMVYLQKENIIDESGMPKERFSAEFPKEGPSILRIQQVVRGDSAAYFCASSRTSGKSGELFFGEGSRLTVL.

V and J are TRBV6-1 and TRBJ2-7; a weak D match, TRBD1 (5 bases). The CDR3 is 16 residues long. Looked up from germline, CDR1 is MNHNS and CDR2 is SASEGT. V was cut by 0 bases and J by 2 bases, with 14 bases left in between. The CDR3 DNA is TGTGCCAGCAGTGAAGCGGACACCAGATCCGCCTACGAGCAGTACTTC. Protein product: CASSEADTRSAYEQYF.

The chain joins TRBV11-2 to TRBJ1-4, with D uncertain. V was clipped by 4 bases and J by 7 bases, with 7 bases between them. Germline CDR1 reads SGHAT; CDR2 reads FQNNGV. The CDR3 has 12 amino acids. For the CDR3, the DNA is TGTGCCAGCAGCTCTTTAGCTGAAAAACTGTTTTTT. Translated: CASSSLAEKLFF.

This chain links TRBV28 with TRBJ1-2, with a tentative D call TRBD1 (6 bases). This CDR3 spans 15 amino acids. Looked up from germline, CDR1 is MDHEN and CDR2 is SYDVKM. V was shortened by 5 bases and J by 3 bases, with 16 bases between the two germline ends. CDR3 sequence: CASSRDPGHYYGYTF. The CDR3 DNA reads as TGTGCCAGCAGTAGGGATCCGGGACATTACTATGGCTACACCTTC.

The chain is built from TRBV18 and TRBJ1-2; 7 bases line up with TRBD1. This CDR3 is built from 16 residues. The germline V gene encodes CDR1 KGHSH and CDR2 LQKENI. Trimming at V came to 3 bases and at J to 2 bases, leaving 9 bases not matched to a gene. CDR3 residues: CASSPAQGQINYGYTF. The CDR3, as DNA: TGTGCCAGCTCACCCGCGCAGGGACAGATAAACTATGGCTACACCTTC.

The rearrangement links TRBV2 to TRBJ2-5, with a tentative D call TRBD1 (6 bases). The germline V and J ends were trimmed by 8 bases and 0 bases, with 19 bases remaining between them. Germline loops: CDR1 SNHLY, CDR2 FYNNEI. The CDR3 is 16 amino acids. The DNA for the CDR3 is TGTGCCAGCGCGGGCCTGCCAACAGGGTACCAAGAGACCCAGTACTTC. The encoded protein is CASAGLPTGYQETQYF.